This entry is about one T cell receptor (beta chain). The record originates from a study of identifying expanded T cells in peripheral blood. CDR1 SGDLS and CDR2 YYNGEE come from the germline V gene. The CDR3 consists of 14 residues. V lost 0 bases, J lost 5 bases, and 8 bases lay in between. Libraries were prepared by immunoSEQ multiplex PCR; TCRdb keeps only in-frame clonotypes and omits some of them. The repertoire holds 90,000 to 120,000 clones, with 75% to 90% as singletons. Sample: blood. The origin of this receptor is a person between 18 and 75 years old in good health. V is TRBV9 and J is TRBJ2-2; D is unresolved. The CDR3 DNA reads as TGTGCCAGCAGCGTAGGGTGGAGTACCGGGGAGCTGTTTTTT. Its translation is CASSVGWSTGELFF.